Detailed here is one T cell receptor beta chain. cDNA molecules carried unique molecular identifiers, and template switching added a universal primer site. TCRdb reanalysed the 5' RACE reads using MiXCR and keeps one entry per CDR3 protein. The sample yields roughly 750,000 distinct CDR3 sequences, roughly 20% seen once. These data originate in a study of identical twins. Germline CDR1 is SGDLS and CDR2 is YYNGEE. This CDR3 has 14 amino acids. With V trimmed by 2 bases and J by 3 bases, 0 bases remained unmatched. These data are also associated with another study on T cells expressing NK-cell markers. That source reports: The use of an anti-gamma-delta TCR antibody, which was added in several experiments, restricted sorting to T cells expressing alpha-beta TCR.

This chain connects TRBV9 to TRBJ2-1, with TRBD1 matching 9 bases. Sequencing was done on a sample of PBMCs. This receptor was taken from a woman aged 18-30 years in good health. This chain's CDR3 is CASSVTGGYNEQFF. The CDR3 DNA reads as TGTGCCAGCAGCGTGACAGGGGGCTACAATGAGCAGTTCTTC.